A selection of T cell receptor beta chains follows, all from one sample in a study of PD-1 blockade in classical Hodgkin lymphoma. Here immunoSEQ multiplex PCR was the method, and the copy in TCRdb shows in-frame clones only, minus some. The sample includes about 6,500 clones, roughly 77% of them seen just once. Specimen: peripheral blood mononuclear cells (PBMCs), collected at baseline. Source of these receptors: a human donor with classical Hodgkin lymphoma. Each CDR3 is given with its conserved first and last residue. Clone size appears in some rows only: once, few, many, or a class for an expanded clone.

>TRBJ2-3|15|.|TRBV5-1
CASSRNYGKADTQYF
>TRBJ2-3|13|.|TRBV7-2
CASSPVFADTQYF
>TRBJ1-1|16|.|TRBV7-9
CASSVLTGAGNTEAFF
>TRBJ2-7|15|.|TRBV4-2
CASSQEGDRGPKQYF
>TRBJ2-4|13|.|TRBV6-1
CASSLQRGGIQYF
>TRBJ2-1|14|.|TRBV2
CAGNEAGARNEQFF
>TRBJ2-7|14|.|TRBV30
CAWRRTGDSYEQYF
>TRBJ2-7|14|.|TRBV25-1
CASSEPFPGTPFNF
>TRBJ2-2|13|.|TRBV6-4
CASSTRYTGELFF
>TRBJ1-1|12|.|TRBV6-5
CASSYSDFEAFF
>TRBJ2-3|15|.|TRBV9
CASSVGGRTSDTQYF
>TRBJ2-7|13|few|TRBV9
CASSGQGDYEQYF
>TRBJ2-1|17|.|TRBV5-1
CASRTSRTTSSYNEQFF
>TRBJ2-7|18|.|TRBV13
CASSTGTGGLAGYYEQYF
>TRBJ1-2|15|.|TRBV27
CASSQGFSDNYGYTF
>TRBJ2-2|19|.|TRBV30
CAWSPTRGVSGRGTGELFF
>TRBJ2-1|13|once|TRBV7-9
CASSFLNSNEQFF
>TRBJ2-2|16|.|TRBV28
CASNLGQPTSAGELFF
>TRBJ2-2|12|.|TRBV19
CASSIVKRELFF
>TRBJ2-5|14|medium-sized|TRBV28
CASSMREGRQTQYF
>TRBJ2-5|13|.|TRBV30
CAWSGGLGETQYF
>TRBJ2-7|11|.|TRBV6-1
CASSDKSEQYF
>TRBJ1-4|15|.|TRBV28
CASSFSGSTNEKLFF
>TRBJ2-3|14|.|TRBV6-1
CASSGRQSTDTQYF
>TRBJ2-5|12|.|TRBV19
CASRQSGETQYF
>TRBJ2-7|16|.|TRBV5-1
CASSAIRTDRSYEQYF
>TRBJ2-3|16|.|TRBV25-1
CASSETGGSRGDTQYF
>TRBJ2-1|15|.|TRBV27
CASSLMAGPYNEQFF
>TRBJ1-2|16|.|TRBV19
CASSPPTGIGVYGYTF